This T cell receptor beta chain is from a study of cytomegalovirus exposure and HLA in healthy donors. Study information: From 190 million or so T cells, an earlier analysis saw under 140 million unique TCR beta sequences.

The primer mix had 60 Vbeta and 13 Jbeta primers. The data were produced by immunoSEQ multiplex PCR, yet TCRdb's version contains in-frame clones alone and is incomplete. Its table lists 150,000 to 200,000 clones. Points on this clone: Antigen specificity is unknown.

Study-wide points: The number of N-insertions in an Asian-associated ancestry cluster was reportedly below the approximately 700-donor mean in a later analysis. Listed as cytomegalovirus-associated were roughly 180 TCR beta chains.

The CDR3 covers 22 residues. Trimming removed 1 base from V and 2 bases from J; junction bases left unmatched: 19. The germline CDR1 and CDR2 sequences are LNHDA and SQIVND (reference sequence). The genes are TRBV19 and TRBJ1-5, with 11 nucleotides matching TRBD1. The specimen sequenced was PBMCs. This receptor was obtained from a woman under 30 in good health and CMV-seropositive. Here the CDR3 DNA reads TGTGCCAGTAGTATAGGCTCAGGGACAGGGGGAAGTATCCGTTGGGGCAATCAGCCCCAGCATTTT. As protein: CASSIGSGTGGSIRWGNQPQHF.